This T cell receptor beta chain was retrieved from a study of monozygotic twins with inflammatory bowel disease. The study's findings and limits: No repertoire similarity difference was seen between concordant and discordant twins; power was possibly limited. On the inverse Simpson index, IBD patients scored lower for TCRbeta diversity than healthy co-twins.

CDR3 length: 14 residues. The germline V gene encodes CDR1 SGHTA and CDR2 FQGNSA. Per TCR library, around 4,000 ng of total RNA was used. cDNA for each sample came from eight separate reactions. TCRdb reprocessed the 5' RACE reads and keeps a single row for each CDR3 protein, giving no DNA. The sample table includes around 450,000 distinct CDR3 sequences. With regard to this clonotype: The antigen remains undetermined.

This receptor was identified in a human donor with ulcerative colitis or Crohn's disease, or a healthy co-twin of an affected twin (not recorded which). Specimen: blood. V usage is TRBV7-2 and J usage is TRBJ1-4. The CDR3 spells CASSSTREGEKLFF.